Each of the 9 T cell receptor beta chains below was sequenced from the same sample in a study of Tregs in tolerant kidney transplant recipients. Profiled with immunoSEQ multiplex PCR; TCRdb holds only in-frame clones, not every one. This sample has about 110,000 clones, with around 90% found just once. Sample: CD4+ T cells from blood, taken before the transplant. These receptor sequences come from a human donor who received a combined kidney and bone marrow transplant.

This chain links TRBV4-2 with TRBJ2-5, with TRBD2 identical over 11 bases. The ends lost 5 bases at V and 4 bases at J; junction bases unmatched: 9. Germline assignment: CDR1 LGHNA and CDR2 YNFKEQ. There are 16 residues in the CDR3. The CDR3 is CASSFTGLAAPETQYF. CDR3 sequence (DNA): TGTGCCAGCAGCTTCACGGGACTAGCGGCCCCAGAGACCCAGTACTTC.

V usage is TRBV6-1 and J usage is TRBJ2-1; 10 nucleotides align to TRBD2. After removal of 5 bases from V and 3 bases from J, the junction contained 1 base not matched to a gene. Germline V CDR1 and CDR2: MNHNS, SASEGT. This CDR3 is 14 amino acids long. CDR3 in amino acids: CASSQREGYNEQFF. For the CDR3, the DNA is TGTGCCAGCAGTCAGCGGGAGGGCTACAATGAGCAGTTCTTC.

This chain uses TRBV6-1 with TRBJ2-3; 7 nucleotides match TRBD1. The V segment lost 2 bases and the J segment 0 bases; nucleotides outside the gene matches: 8. This CDR3 has 17 amino acids. The germline CDR1 and CDR2 sequences are MNHNS and SASEGT. As DNA, the CDR3 is TGTGCCAGCAGTGAATTAGGAACAGGGGTTAGCACAGATACGCAGTATTTT. Its protein product is CASSELGTGVSTDTQYF.

The rearrangement joins TRBV5-1 to TRBJ1-3; TRBD1 aligns across 7 bases. CDR3 length equals 14 residues. J was trimmed by 4 bases and V by 2 bases; bases with no gene match: 3. The germline V gene has CDR1 SGHRS and CDR2 YFSETQ. This CDR3 is CASSFGTEGNTIYF. CDR3 nucleotide sequence: TGCGCCAGCAGCTTCGGGACAGAGGGAAACACCATATATTTT.

This clone was recorded once. The rearrangement uses TRBV28 and TRBJ1-1, with 7 bases aligning to TRBD1. The CDR3 is made up of 15 amino acids. Per germline, CDR1 MDHEN and CDR2 SYDVKM. V was pared by 7 bases and J by 7 bases, with 15 bases of the junction left unmatched. CDR3 amino acids: CASKPQTGLKGEAFF. The CDR3 nucleotides read TGTGCCAGCAAACCTCAGACAGGGTTGAAGGGTGAAGCTTTCTTT.

V and J are TRBV30 and TRBJ2-5; 10 nucleotides match TRBD2. With V trimmed by 4 bases and J by 5 bases, 10 bases remained unmatched. From germline, CDR1 is GTSNPN and CDR2 SVGIG (reference sequence). This CDR3 comprises 15 residues. CDR3 bases: TGTGCCTGGACCCCGGGGCTAGCGGGAGAGGAGACCCAGTACTTC. It specifies CAWTPGLAGEETQYF.

This chain joins TRBV27 and TRBJ1-1, with a weak D call TRBD1 (5 bases). V was pared by 6 bases and J by 1 base, with 15 bases between. CDR1 and CDR2 from the germline V gene are MNHEY and SMNVEV (reference sequence). This CDR3 is built from 15 residues. CDR3 in amino acids: CASSEAIDRNTEAFF. In DNA, the CDR3 is TGTGCCAGCAGCGAGGCGATTGACAGGAACACTGAAGCTTTCTTT.

The chain links TRBV28 to TRBJ2-7, with 7 bases identical to TRBD2. CDR1 is MDHEN, CDR2 SYDVKM, per germline. The CDR3 has 16 amino acids. The ends lost 5 bases at V and 4 bases at J; junction bases unmatched: 14. The DNA for the CDR3 is TGTGCCAGCAGTACGACTTGGGGGGAGGGCCCGTACGAGCAGTACTTC. It translates to CASSTTWGEGPYEQYF.

J is TRBJ2-7 and V is TRBV6-5, with 8 bases matching TRBD1. Trimming took 3 bases from V and 2 from J; bases not matched to a gene: 6. CDR1 MNHEY and CDR2 SVGAGI come from the germline V gene. This CDR3 spans 15 amino acids. The CDR3 loop reads CASSYRDRGTYEQYF. CDR3 in DNA: TGTGCCAGCAGTTATCGCGACAGGGGTACCTACGAGCAGTACTTC.